This TCR beta chain was identified in a study of shared clonotypes between healthy human individuals. Trimming took off 4 bases at V and 4 bases at J, with 19 bases between the two ends. This CDR3 spans 15 amino acids. Germline loops: CDR1 GTSNPN, CDR2 SVGIG (reference sequence). Produced via immunoSEQ multiplex PCR; TCRdb's table is partial and in-frame only. The sample carries more than 2,000,000 clones, over 85% recorded once. The chain joins TRBV30 to TRBJ1-1; D perhaps matches TRBD1 (6 bases). The specimen sequenced was naive CD4+ T cells sorted from blood. Noted subset: CD45RA+ positively selected. This TCR was sampled from a young man in good health. CDR3 in DNA: TGTGCCTGGACCCCACAACAGGGTTTCAGCACTGAAGCTTTCTTT. It encodes CAWTPQQGFSTEAFF.